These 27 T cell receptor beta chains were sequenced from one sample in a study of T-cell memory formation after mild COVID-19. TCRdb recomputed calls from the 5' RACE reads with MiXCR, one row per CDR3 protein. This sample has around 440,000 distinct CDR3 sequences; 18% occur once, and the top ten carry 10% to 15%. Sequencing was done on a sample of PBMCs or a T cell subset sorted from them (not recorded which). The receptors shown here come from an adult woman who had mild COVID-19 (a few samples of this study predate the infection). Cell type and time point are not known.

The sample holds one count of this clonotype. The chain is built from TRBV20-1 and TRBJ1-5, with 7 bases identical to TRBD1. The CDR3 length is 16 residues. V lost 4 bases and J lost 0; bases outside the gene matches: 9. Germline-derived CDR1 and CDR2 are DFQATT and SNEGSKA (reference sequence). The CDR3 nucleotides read TGCAGTGCTATCCAGGGGGGGAGATATAGCAATCAGCCCCAGCATTTT. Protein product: CSAIQGGRYSNQPQHF.

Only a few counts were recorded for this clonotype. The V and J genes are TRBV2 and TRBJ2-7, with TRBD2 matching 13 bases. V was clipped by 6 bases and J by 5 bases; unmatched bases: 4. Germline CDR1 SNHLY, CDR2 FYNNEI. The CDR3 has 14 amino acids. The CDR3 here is CASRPTSGRDEQYF. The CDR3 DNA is TGTGCCAGCAGACCTACTAGCGGGAGGGACGAGCAGTACTTC.

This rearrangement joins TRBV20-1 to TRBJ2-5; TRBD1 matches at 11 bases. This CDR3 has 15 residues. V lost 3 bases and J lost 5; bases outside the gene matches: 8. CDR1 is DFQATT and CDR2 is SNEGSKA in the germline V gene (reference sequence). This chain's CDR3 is CSARDGTGGRETQYF. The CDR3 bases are TGCAGTGCTAGGGATGGGACAGGGGGTAGGGAGACCCAGTACTTC.

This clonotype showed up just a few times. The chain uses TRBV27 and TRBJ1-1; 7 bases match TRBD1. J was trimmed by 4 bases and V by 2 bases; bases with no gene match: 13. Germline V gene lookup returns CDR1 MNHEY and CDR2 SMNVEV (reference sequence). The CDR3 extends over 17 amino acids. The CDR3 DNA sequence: TGTGCCAGCAGTTTAGGTCAGGGGGTTATCTTAGGCACTGAAGCTTTCTTT. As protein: CASSLGQGVILGTEAFF.

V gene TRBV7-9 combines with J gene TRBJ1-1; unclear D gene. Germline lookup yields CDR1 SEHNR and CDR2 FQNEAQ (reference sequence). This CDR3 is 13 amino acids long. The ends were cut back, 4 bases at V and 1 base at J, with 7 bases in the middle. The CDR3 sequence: CASSSAQNTEAFF. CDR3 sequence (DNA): TGTGCCAGCAGCTCGGCGCAGAACACTGAAGCTTTCTTT.

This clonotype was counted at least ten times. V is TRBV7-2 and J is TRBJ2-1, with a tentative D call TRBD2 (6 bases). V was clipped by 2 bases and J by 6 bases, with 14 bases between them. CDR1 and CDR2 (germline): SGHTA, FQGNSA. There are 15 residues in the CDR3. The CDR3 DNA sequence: TGTGCCAGCAGCTTAAGGGTCGGGAGAAGCAATGAGCAGTTCTTC. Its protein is CASSLRVGRSNEQFF.

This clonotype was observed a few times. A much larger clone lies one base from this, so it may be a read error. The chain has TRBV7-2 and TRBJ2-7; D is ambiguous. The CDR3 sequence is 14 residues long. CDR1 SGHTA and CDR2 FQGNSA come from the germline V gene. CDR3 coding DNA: TGTGTCAGCAGCTTAGCCCACAGCTCCTACGAGCAGTACTTC. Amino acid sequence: CVSSLAHSSYEQYF.

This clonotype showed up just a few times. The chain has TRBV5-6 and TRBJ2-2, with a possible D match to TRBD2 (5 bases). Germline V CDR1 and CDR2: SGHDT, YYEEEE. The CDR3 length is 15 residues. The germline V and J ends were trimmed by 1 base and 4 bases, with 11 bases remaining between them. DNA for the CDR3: TGTGCCAGCAGCTTGTCTTCGGGGTCCACCGGGGAGCTGTTTTTT. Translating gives CASSLSSGSTGELFF.

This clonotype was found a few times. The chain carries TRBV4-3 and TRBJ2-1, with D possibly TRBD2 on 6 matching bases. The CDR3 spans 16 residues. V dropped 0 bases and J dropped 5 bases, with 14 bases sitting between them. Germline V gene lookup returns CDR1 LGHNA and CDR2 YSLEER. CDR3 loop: CASSQDRREWDNEQFF. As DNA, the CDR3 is TGCGCCAGCAGCCAAGATCGGAGGGAATGGGACAATGAGCAGTTCTTC.

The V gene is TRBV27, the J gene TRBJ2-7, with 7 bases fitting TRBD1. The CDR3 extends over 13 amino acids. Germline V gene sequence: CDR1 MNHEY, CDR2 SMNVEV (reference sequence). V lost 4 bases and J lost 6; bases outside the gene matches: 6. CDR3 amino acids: CASSSTRDSEQYF. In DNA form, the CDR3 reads TGTGCCAGCAGTTCCACCCGGGACAGCGAGCAGTACTTC.

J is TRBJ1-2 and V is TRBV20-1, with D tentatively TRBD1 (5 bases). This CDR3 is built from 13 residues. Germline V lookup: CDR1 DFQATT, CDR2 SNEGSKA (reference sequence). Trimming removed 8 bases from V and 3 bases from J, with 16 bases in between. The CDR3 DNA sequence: TGCAGTCCCCGCGGGACCTCTGACTATGGCTACACCTTC. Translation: CSPRGTSDYGYTF.

This CDR3 reads CSVVPGTGLSGTGYTF. DNA of the CDR3: TGCAGCGTTGTACCCGGGACAGGTTTATCCGGGACGGGCTACACCTTC. The chain employs TRBV29-1 and TRBJ1-2; TRBD1 matches 8 bases. This CDR3 is 16 amino acids long. The trim removed 4 bases at V and 8 bases at J, leaving 18 bases unmatched. CDR1 and CDR2 from the germline V gene are SQVTM and ANQGSEA. Complete variable domain (other parts from reference TRBV29-1 and TRBJ1-2): SAVISQKPSRDICQRGTSLTIQCQVDSQVTMMFWYRQQPGQSLTLIATANQGSEATYESGFVIDKFPISRPNLTFSTLTVSNMSPEDSSIYLCSVVPGTGLSGTGYTFGSGTRLTVV.

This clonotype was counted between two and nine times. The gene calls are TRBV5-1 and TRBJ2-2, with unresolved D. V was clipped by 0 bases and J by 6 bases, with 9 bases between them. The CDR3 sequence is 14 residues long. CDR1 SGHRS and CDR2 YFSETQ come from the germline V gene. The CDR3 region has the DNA TGCGCCAGCAGCTTGGGATCGGTATCCGGGGAGCTGTTTTTT. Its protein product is CASSLGSVSGELFF.

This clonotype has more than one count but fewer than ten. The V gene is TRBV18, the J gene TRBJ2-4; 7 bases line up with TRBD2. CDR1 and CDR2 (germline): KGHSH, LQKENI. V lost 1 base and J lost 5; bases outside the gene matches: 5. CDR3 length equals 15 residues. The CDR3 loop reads CASSPLREVQNIQYF. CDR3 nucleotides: TGTGCCAGCTCACCACTCCGGGAGGTCCAAAACATTCAGTACTTC.

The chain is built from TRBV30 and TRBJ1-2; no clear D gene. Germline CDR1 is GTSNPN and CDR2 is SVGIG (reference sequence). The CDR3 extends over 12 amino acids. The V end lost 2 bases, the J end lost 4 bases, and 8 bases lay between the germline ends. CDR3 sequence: CAWSRRGYGYTF. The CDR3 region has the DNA TGTGCCTGGAGTCGACGGGGCTATGGCTACACCTTC.

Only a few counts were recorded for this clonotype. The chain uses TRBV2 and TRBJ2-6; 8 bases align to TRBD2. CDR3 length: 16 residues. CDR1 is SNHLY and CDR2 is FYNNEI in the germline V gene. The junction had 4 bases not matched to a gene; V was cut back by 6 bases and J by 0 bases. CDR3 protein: CASRAGGLSGANVLTF. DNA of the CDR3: TGTGCCAGCAGGGCGGGGGGCCTCTCTGGGGCCAACGTCCTGACTTTC. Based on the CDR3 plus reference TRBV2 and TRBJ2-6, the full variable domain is EPEVTQTPSHQVTQMGQEVILRCVPISNHLYFYWYRQILGQKVEFLVSFYNNEISEKSEIFDDQFSVERPDGSNFTLKIRSTKLEDSAMYFCASRAGGLSGANVLTFGAGSRLTVL.

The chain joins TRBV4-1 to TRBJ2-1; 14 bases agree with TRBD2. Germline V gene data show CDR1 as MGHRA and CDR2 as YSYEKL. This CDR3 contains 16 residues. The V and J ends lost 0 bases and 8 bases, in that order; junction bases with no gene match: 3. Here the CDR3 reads CASSQEGLAGVYEQFF. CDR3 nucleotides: TGCGCCAGCAGCCAAGAGGGACTAGCGGGAGTATATGAGCAGTTCTTC.

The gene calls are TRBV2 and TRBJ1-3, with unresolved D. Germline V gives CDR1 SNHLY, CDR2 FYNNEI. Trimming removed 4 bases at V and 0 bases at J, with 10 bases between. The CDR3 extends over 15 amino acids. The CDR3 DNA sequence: TGTGCCAGCAGTGCTGGGATGGGCTCTGGAAACACCATATATTTT. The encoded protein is CASSAGMGSGNTIYF.

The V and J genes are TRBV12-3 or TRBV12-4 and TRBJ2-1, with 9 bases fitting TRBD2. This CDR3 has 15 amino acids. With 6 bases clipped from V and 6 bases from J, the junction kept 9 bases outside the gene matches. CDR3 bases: TGTGCCAGCAGACAGGGACTAGCTTTACGCAATGAGCAGTTCTTC. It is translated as CASRQGLALRNEQFF.

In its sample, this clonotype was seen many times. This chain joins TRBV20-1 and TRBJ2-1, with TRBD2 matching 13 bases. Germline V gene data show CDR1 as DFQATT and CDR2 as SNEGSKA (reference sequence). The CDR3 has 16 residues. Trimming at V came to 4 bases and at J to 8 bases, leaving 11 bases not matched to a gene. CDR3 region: CSAKKAGLAGWYEQFF. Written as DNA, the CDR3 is TGCAGTGCTAAGAAAGCGGGACTAGCGGGATGGTATGAGCAGTTCTTC.

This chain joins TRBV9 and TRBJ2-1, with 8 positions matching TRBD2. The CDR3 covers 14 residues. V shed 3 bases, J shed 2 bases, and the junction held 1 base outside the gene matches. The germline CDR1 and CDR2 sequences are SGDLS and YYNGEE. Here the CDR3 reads CASSDGGAYNEQFF. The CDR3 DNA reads TGTGCCAGCAGCGACGGGGGGGCCTACAATGAGCAGTTCTTC. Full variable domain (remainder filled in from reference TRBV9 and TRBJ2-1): DSGVTQTPKHLITATGQRVTLRCSPRSGDLSVYWYQQSLDQGLQFLIQYYNGEERAKGNILERFSAQQFPDLHSELNLSSLELGDSALYFCASSDGGAYNEQFFGPGTRLTVL.

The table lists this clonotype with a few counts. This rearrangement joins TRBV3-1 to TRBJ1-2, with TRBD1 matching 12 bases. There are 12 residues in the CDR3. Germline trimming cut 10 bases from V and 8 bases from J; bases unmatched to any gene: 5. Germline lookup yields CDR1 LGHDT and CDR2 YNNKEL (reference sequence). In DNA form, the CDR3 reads TGTGCCACGAGGGGGACAGGGGGCGGCTACACCTTC. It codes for CATRGTGGGYTF.

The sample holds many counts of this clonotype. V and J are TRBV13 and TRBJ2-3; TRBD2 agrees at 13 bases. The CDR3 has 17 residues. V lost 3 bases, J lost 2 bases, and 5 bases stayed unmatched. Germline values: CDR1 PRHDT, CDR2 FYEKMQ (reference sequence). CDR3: CASSFVGLAGVTDTQYF. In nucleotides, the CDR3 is TGTGCCAGCAGCTTCGTTGGACTAGCGGGAGTCACAGATACGCAGTATTTT. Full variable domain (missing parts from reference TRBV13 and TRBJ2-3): AAGVIQSPRHLIKEKRETATLKCYPIPRHDTVYWYQQGPGQDPQFLISFYEKMQSDKGSIPDRFSAQQFSDYHSELNMSSLELGDSALYFCASSFVGLAGVTDTQYFGPGTRLTVL.

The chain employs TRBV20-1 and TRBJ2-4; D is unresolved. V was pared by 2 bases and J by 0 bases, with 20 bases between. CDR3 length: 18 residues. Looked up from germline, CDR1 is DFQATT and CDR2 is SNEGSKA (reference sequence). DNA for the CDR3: TGCAGTGCTAGAATTCGGGCCTCGTTCCTTCTAGCCAAAAACATTCAGTACTTC. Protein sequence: CSARIRASFLLAKNIQYF.

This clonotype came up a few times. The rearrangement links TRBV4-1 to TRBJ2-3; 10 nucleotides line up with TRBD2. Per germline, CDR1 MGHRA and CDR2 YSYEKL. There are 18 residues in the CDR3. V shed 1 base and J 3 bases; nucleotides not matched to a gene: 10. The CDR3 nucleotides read TGCGCCAGCAGCCAAGTTAAGAGGGCAGCGGGGGGGACAGATACGCAGTATTTT. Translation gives CASSQVKRAAGGTDTQYF.

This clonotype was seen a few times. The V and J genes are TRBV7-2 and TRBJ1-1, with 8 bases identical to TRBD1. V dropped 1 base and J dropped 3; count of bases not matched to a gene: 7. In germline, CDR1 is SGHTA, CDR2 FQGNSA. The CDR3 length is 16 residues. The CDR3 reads CASSLDDRGAYTEAFF. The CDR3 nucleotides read TGTGCCAGCAGCTTAGACGACAGGGGCGCCTACACTGAAGCTTTCTTT.

The CDR3 loop is CASTFVGEKLFF. The CDR3, as DNA: TGTGCCAGTACGTTCGTCGGTGAAAAACTGTTTTTT. The chain combines TRBV28 with TRBJ1-4; D remains unclear. V lost 9 bases to trimming and J lost 7 bases, with 12 bases between them. The V gene's germline CDR1 is MDHEN and CDR2 SYDVKM. CDR3 length equals 12 residues.